What follows are 26 T cell receptor beta chains derived from one specimen sequenced in a study of T cell responses to AZD1222 COVID-19 vaccine. Measured with immunoSEQ multiplex PCR; TCRdb has only the in-frame clones, and not every one. The sample lists some 110,000 clones; 84% were seen once. The sample consisted of peripheral blood, taken on day 0 of AZD1222 vaccination. The receptor source for this set is an adult in good health.

The chain has TRBV28 and TRBJ1-1; 12 bases agree with TRBD1. V dropped 6 bases and J dropped 5; count of bases not matched to a gene: 10. The CDR3 loop spans 16 amino acids. Germline loops: CDR1 MDHEN, CDR2 SYDVKM. CDR3 in DNA: TGTGCCAGCAGGGCGGGACAGGGGGCAGGAGGGACTGAAGCTTTCTTT. This encodes CASRAGQGAGGTEAFF.

J is TRBJ1-5 and V is TRBV19; 7 bases map to TRBD1. Germline V CDR1 and CDR2: LNHDA, SQIVND (reference sequence). Trimming removed 7 bases from V and 0 bases from J; junction bases left unmatched: 3. CDR3 length equals 14 residues. This CDR3 reads CASMGQTSNQPQHF. The CDR3 DNA reads as TGTGCCAGTATGGGACAGACTAGCAATCAGCCCCAGCATTTT.

The genes are TRBV3-1 (or the pseudogene TRBV3-2) and TRBJ1-6; D is possibly TRBD1 (6 bases). V lost 5 bases to trimming and J lost 5 bases, with 10 bases between them. The CDR3 totals 14 residues. Germline V gives CDR1 LGHDT, CDR2 YNNKEL (reference sequence). CDR3 nucleotide sequence: TGTGCCAGCAGCTATGGACAGCATAATTCACCCCTCCACTTT. Translation: CASSYGQHNSPLHF.

This chain joins TRBV7-2 and TRBJ2-3; 8 positions agree with TRBD2. Germline-derived CDR1 and CDR2 are SGHTA and FQGNSA. The J segment lost 4 bases and the V segment lost 2 bases, leaving 17 bases of the junction unmatched. CDR3 length: 19 amino acids. The CDR3 nucleotides are TGTGCCAGCAGCTTAAGTGGTCGGGGGGGAGCATTGTTCGCAGATACGCAGTATTTT. Translation gives CASSLSGRGGALFADTQYF.

This clone has only a few counts. The chain carries TRBV2 and TRBJ2-7, with TRBD2 as a possible D gene (7 bases). Germline V gene data show CDR1 as SNHLY and CDR2 as FYNNEI. There are 15 residues in the CDR3. Between the trimmed V and J ends, which lost 2 bases and 4 bases, there was a span of 15 bases. The CDR3 loop is CASSEWGGQHYEQYF. The CDR3 DNA reads TGTGCCAGCAGTGAATGGGGGGGCCAGCATTACGAGCAGTACTTC.

CDR3 amino acids: CASSPPSASGGTDTQYF. The CDR3 region has the DNA TGTGCCAGCTCACCACCGTCGGCTAGCGGGGGCACAGATACGCAGTATTTT. The V call is TRBV18, the J call TRBJ2-3; 9 bases fit TRBD2. The CDR3 is 17 amino acids. V lost 0 bases to trimming and J lost 1 base; unmatched junction nucleotides: 5. CDR1 is KGHSH and CDR2 is LQKENI in the germline V gene.

As DNA, the CDR3 is TGTGCCAGCAGCTTCGGACAGGTCCGGCCGGGTGGCACTGAAGCTTTCTTT. Translating gives CASSFGQVRPGGTEAFF. This chain uses TRBV13 with TRBJ1-1; 7 bases match TRBD1. The trim removed 3 bases at V and 4 bases at J, leaving 14 bases unmatched. The germline CDR1 and CDR2 sequences are PRHDT and FYEKMQ (reference sequence). The CDR3 length is 17 residues.

This chain's CDR3 is CASRPPGPSYEQYF. The DNA of the CDR3 is TGTGCCAGCAGACCCCCGGGACCCTCCTACGAGCAGTACTTC. This chain connects TRBV28 to TRBJ2-7; D may match TRBD1 or TRBD2 (5 bases each). The CDR3 runs 14 residues. CDR1 and CDR2 from the germline V gene are MDHEN and SYDVKM. Trimming cost V 6 bases and J 0 bases, with 12 bases left between them.

This clone has a single count. The chain carries TRBV3-1 (or the pseudogene TRBV3-2) and TRBJ2-1, with 9 bases that match TRBD2. CDR1 LGHDT and CDR2 YNNKEL come from the germline V gene (reference sequence). This CDR3 has 17 residues. Trimming at V came to 0 bases and at J to 3 bases, leaving 6 bases not matched to a gene. Here the CDR3 DNA reads TGTGCCAGCAGCCAAGATACCCTAGCGGGATTCTACAATGAGCAGTTCTTC. Its protein product is CASSQDTLAGFYNEQFF.

V is TRBV19 and J is TRBJ2-1; D is perhaps TRBD1 or TRBD2 (5 bases each). V lost 4 bases and J 7 bases, leaving 20 bases between the germline ends. The CDR3 spans 16 residues. Germline values: CDR1 LNHDA, CDR2 SQIVND (reference sequence). DNA for the CDR3: TGTGCCAGTAGTACCCCCGGCGCAGGGAGAGATAATGAGCAGTTCTTC. Its protein product is CASSTPGAGRDNEQFF.

This clone was observed a handful of times. The rearrangement links TRBV7-2 to TRBJ2-5, with 7 nucleotides matching TRBD2. This CDR3 comprises 16 residues. Trimming cost V 8 bases and J 4 bases; bases outside gene matches: 16. CDR1 and CDR2 from the germline V gene are SGHTA and FQGNSA. The CDR3 region is CASRAFGGGPAETQYF. The CDR3 DNA follows: TGTGCCAGCCGAGCTTTTGGGGGAGGGCCCGCAGAGACCCAGTACTTC.

This clone was observed a handful of times. The V gene is TRBV25-1, the J gene TRBJ2-2; D is perhaps TRBD1 (5 bases). Deletions cut 2 bases from V and 8 bases from J, with 12 bases between. The length of the CDR3 is 14 residues. Germline loops: CDR1 MGHDK, CDR2 SYGVNS. In DNA, the CDR3 is TGTGCCAGCAGTGAAGCCCAGGGCATAGGGGAGCTGTTTTTT. Amino acid sequence: CASSEAQGIGELFF.

J is TRBJ2-7 and V is TRBV28; D gene ambiguous. The germline V and J ends were trimmed by 3 bases and 0 bases, with 12 bases remaining between them. CDR3 size: 15 residues. CDR1 and CDR2 from the germline V gene are MDHEN and SYDVKM. The CDR3 loop is CASSFPALGSYEQYF. For the CDR3, the DNA is TGTGCCAGCAGTTTCCCGGCACTTGGCTCCTACGAGCAGTACTTC. The full variable domain, completed using reference TRBV28 and TRBJ2-7, is DVKVTQSSRYLVKRTGEKVFLECVQDMDHENMFWYRQDPGLGLRLIYFSYDVKMKEKGDIPEGYSVSREKKERFSLILESASTNQTSMYLCASSFPALGSYEQYFGPGTRLTVT.

The chain uses TRBV28 and TRBJ1-2; unclear D gene. The CDR3 length is 14 residues. Between the trimmed V and J ends, which lost 7 bases and 8 bases, there was a span of 20 bases. The germline V gene encodes CDR1 MDHEN and CDR2 SYDVKM. CDR3 amino acids: CASKPGQSSIGYTF. CDR3 sequence (DNA): TGTGCCAGCAAGCCCGGCCAGTCATCTATAGGCTACACCTTC.

In its sample, this clone was seen once. V and J are TRBV28 and TRBJ1-5; 7 nucleotides line up with TRBD1. Trimming took 4 bases from V and 4 from J; bases not matched to a gene: 7. Germline V gives CDR1 MDHEN, CDR2 SYDVKM. This CDR3 is 15 amino acids long. The CDR3 region has the DNA TGTGCCAGCAGTTCTGAAGGGACAGCGAATCAGCCCCAGCATTTT. This encodes CASSSEGTANQPQHF.

Many counts were recorded for this clone. The CDR3 protein is CAIRLAGGSNEQFF. CDR3 bases: TGTGCCATCAGACTAGCGGGAGGTTCCAATGAGCAGTTCTTC. V usage is TRBV10-3 and J usage is TRBJ2-1; 12 bases align to TRBD2. Germline lookup yields CDR1 ENHRY and CDR2 SYGVKD. Trimming at V came to 6 bases and at J to 6 bases, leaving 3 bases not matched to a gene. The CDR3 has 14 residues.

The chain employs TRBV18 and TRBJ1-2, with 11 bases lining up with TRBD1. Germline V lookup: CDR1 KGHSH, CDR2 LQKENI. The CDR3 covers 17 residues. V trimming: 3 bases; J trimming: 3 bases; junction bases outside the gene matches: 9. The CDR3 is CASSPGRRDRGDYGYTF. In nucleotides, the CDR3 is TGTGCCAGCTCACCCGGCCGCCGGGACAGGGGGGACTATGGCTACACCTTC.

V is TRBV28 and J is TRBJ1-4; no reliable D call. CDR1 MDHEN and CDR2 SYDVKM come from the germline V gene. The CDR3 has 15 amino acids. Between the trimmed V and J ends, which lost 7 bases and 8 bases, there was a span of 20 bases. CDR3 sequence (DNA): TGTGCCAGCACGGACCACGTCCGAGGCGGAGAAAAACTGTTTTTT. Amino acids: CASTDHVRGGEKLFF.

This chain connects TRBV7-2 to TRBJ2-1; D remains unclear. The CDR3 covers 14 residues. The germline V gene encodes CDR1 SGHTA and CDR2 FQGNSA. The ends were cut back, 1 base at V and 7 bases at J, with 11 bases in the middle. This chain's CDR3 is CASSLVGGPNEQFF. The CDR3 DNA sequence: TGTGCCAGCAGCTTAGTAGGTGGGCCAAATGAGCAGTTCTTC.

Written as DNA, the CDR3 is TGCGCCAGCAGCCCCGGACACCAAGAGACCCAGTACTTC. Its translation: CASSPGHQETQYF. The V call is TRBV5-1, the J call TRBJ2-5, with unresolved D. The CDR3 totals 13 residues. Trimming left V 4 bases short and J 0 bases short, with 7 bases between. Germline V gene sequence: CDR1 SGHRS, CDR2 YFSETQ.

As DNA, the CDR3 is TGTGCCATCAGTGACCCGACTAGCGGGAGGAGCTACGAGCAGTACTTC. This sequence encodes CAISDPTSGRSYEQYF. The genes are TRBV10-3 and TRBJ2-7; 13 bases align to TRBD2. The germline V gene encodes CDR1 ENHRY and CDR2 SYGVKD. After removal of 3 bases from V and 3 bases from J, the junction contained 5 bases not matched to a gene. The CDR3 is 16 amino acids.

The chain combines TRBV15 with TRBJ2-1, with D possibly being TRBD2 (6 bases). With 0 bases removed from V and 7 bases from J, the gap between germline ends came to 16 bases. The CDR3 runs 16 residues. CDR1 LNHNV and CDR2 YYDKDF come from the germline V gene (reference sequence). Here the CDR3 reads CATSREGTLSRNEQFF. The CDR3 DNA follows: TGTGCCACCAGCAGAGAAGGGACTCTCTCTCGGAATGAGCAGTTCTTC.

The gene calls are TRBV19 and TRBJ1-4; 10 bases match TRBD1. Germline V gene lookup returns CDR1 LNHDA and CDR2 SQIVND (reference sequence). V lost 4 bases and J lost 6; bases outside the gene matches: 5. There are 15 residues in the CDR3. The CDR3 DNA follows: TGTGCCAGTAGTACCCTGGACAGGGGGGATGAAAAACTGTTTTTT. Residues: CASSTLDRGDEKLFF.

The chain combines TRBV9 with TRBJ2-1; 8 bases fit TRBD2. Germline V gene sequence: CDR1 SGDLS, CDR2 YYNGEE. The CDR3 extends over 16 amino acids. Trimming took 4 bases from V and 6 from J; bases not matched to a gene: 12. The CDR3 loop reads CASSLGPSGGGNEQFF. The CDR3 nucleotides are TGTGCCAGCAGCTTAGGACCCTCCGGGGGGGGCAATGAGCAGTTCTTC.

The rearrangement joins TRBV27 to TRBJ2-5; D remains unclear. The CDR3 totals 15 residues. CDR1 MNHEY and CDR2 SMNVEV come from the germline V gene (reference sequence). The ends were cut back, 1 base at V and 0 bases at J, with 9 bases in the middle. CDR3 amino acids: CASSLFNTYQETQYF. The CDR3 bases are TGTGCCAGCAGTTTATTCAACACCTACCAAGAGACCCAGTACTTC.

The chain has TRBV6-5 and TRBJ1-5, with TRBD1 as a possible D gene (6 bases). Looked up from germline, CDR1 is MNHEY and CDR2 is SVGAGI. CDR3 length: 14 amino acids. Trimming stripped 10 bases from V and 6 bases from J, with 19 bases between. The CDR3 region is CAIREGGSGQPQHF. The CDR3 DNA sequence: TGTGCCATCCGGGAGGGGGGCTCGGGTCAGCCCCAGCATTTT.